One sample yielded the 5 T cell receptor beta chains listed below, sequenced in a study of control samples from healthy donors and cancer patients. Sequencing was performed with immunoSEQ multiplex PCR; in TCRdb, only in-frame clones are kept and a portion is missing. The sample records tens of thousands of clones, about 94% being singletons. The specimen was blood. These receptors all come from a woman in her 30s in good health.

The V call is TRBV10-1, the J call TRBJ2-1; D tentatively reads TRBD1 or TRBD2 (5 bases each). Per germline, CDR1 WNHNN and CDR2 SYGVQD (reference sequence). The CDR3 has 12 residues. The germline V and J ends were trimmed by 1 base and 7 bases, with 5 bases remaining between them. CDR3 sequence reads: CASSEWGNEQFF. DNA for the CDR3: TGCGCCAGCAGTGAGTGGGGGAATGAGCAGTTCTTC.

The rearrangement links TRBV19 to TRBJ1-5; 11 nucleotides match TRBD1. The CDR3 is 16 amino acids. Germline V gene lookup returns CDR1 LNHDA and CDR2 SQIVND (reference sequence). V lost 5 bases, J lost 3 bases, and 6 bases stayed unmatched. The CDR3 nucleotides are TGTGCCAGTAGTCCCCGCGGACAGGGGGCCAATCAGCCCCAGCATTTT. Translated: CASSPRGQGANQPQHF.

The chain is built from TRBV4-2 and TRBJ1-2; D is unresolved. The germline V gene encodes CDR1 LGHNA and CDR2 YNFKEQ. The V end lost 0 bases, the J end lost 8 bases, and 10 bases lay between the germline ends. The CDR3 length is 13 residues. CDR3 coding DNA: TGTGCCAGCAGCCAAGAATTTCTAGGAGGCTACACCTTC. Encoded protein: CASSQEFLGGYTF.

The chain joins TRBV10-3 to TRBJ1-1; 7 positions agree with TRBD1. Germline lookup yields CDR1 ENHRY and CDR2 SYGVKD. With V trimmed by 2 bases and J by 12 bases, 9 bases remained unmatched. This CDR3 region has 13 residues. This chain's CDR3 is CAISEPGQAVTFF. The CDR3, as DNA: TGTGCCATCAGTGAGCCCGGACAGGCCGTGACTTTCTTT.

V is TRBV27 and J is TRBJ2-7, with D possibly TRBD2 on 6 matching bases. Germline CDR1 reads MNHEY; CDR2 reads SMNVEV (reference sequence). CDR3 length: 14 amino acids. Between the trimmed V and J ends, which lost 2 bases and 4 bases, there was a span of 12 bases. The CDR3 region has the DNA TGTGCCAGCAGTTTAGGGCGACTAGTTTACGAGCAGTACTTC. It is translated as CASSLGRLVYEQYF.